A selection of T cell receptor beta chains follows, all from one sample in a study of T cell responses to AZD1222 COVID-19 vaccine. Sequenced by immunoSEQ multiplex PCR; TCRdb stores in-frame clones only, minus some. The data hold fewer than 55,000 clones, with 83% observed a single time. The sequencing here drew on peripheral blood, taken on day 0 of AZD1222 vaccination. The receptors were sampled from an adult in good health. Each CDR3 is given with its conserved first and last residue. D genes are given only for firm matches. Clone size is not always given. Where it is, it says once, few, many or a class for expanded clones.

clone_size: NA
j_call: TRBJ2-1
v_call: TRBV19
d_call: NA
cdr3_nt: TGTGCCAGTAGTATGGCGGGGAACTCCTACAATGAGCAGTTCTTC
cdr3_aa: CASSMAGNSYNEQFF

clone_size: NA
j_call: TRBJ1-1
v_call: TRBV5-1
d_call: NA
cdr3_nt: TGCGCCAGCAGCTTGCTTGGCAGCGGCACTGAAGCTTTCTTT
cdr3_aa: CASSLLGSGTEAFF

clone_size: once
j_call: TRBJ1-2
v_call: TRBV4-1
d_call: TRBD1
cdr3_nt: TGCGCCAGCAGCTACTCCCCAGGGGGCGCCCCCTATGGCTACACCTTC
cdr3_aa: CASSYSPGGAPYGYTF

clone_size: NA
j_call: TRBJ2-1
v_call: TRBV9
d_call: NA
cdr3_nt: TGTGCCAGCAGCGTACGGCGTGGGGATGAGCAGTTCTTC
cdr3_aa: CASSVRRGDEQFF

clone_size: NA
j_call: TRBJ2-1
v_call: TRBV10-2
d_call: TRBD2
cdr3_nt: TGCGCCAGCAGGGCCCCAGCGGGGGGGAACAATGAGCAGTTCTTC
cdr3_aa: CASRAPAGGNNEQFF

clone_size: NA
j_call: TRBJ2-1
v_call: TRBV3-1/TRBV3-2
d_call: NA
cdr3_nt: TGTGCCAGCAGCCAAGATATGGCAAATGAGCAGTTCTTC
cdr3_aa: CASSQDMANEQFF

clone_size: NA
j_call: TRBJ1-2
v_call: TRBV5-6
d_call: NA
cdr3_nt: TGTGCCAGCAGCTTGGTGGGAATGTCGGGGGGCTACACCTTC
cdr3_aa: CASSLVGMSGGYTF

clone_size: NA
j_call: TRBJ2-7
v_call: TRBV9
d_call: NA
cdr3_nt: TGTGCCAGCGGAGGGAGGGGGCGAGAGCAGTACTTC
cdr3_aa: CASGGRGREQYF

clone_size: NA
j_call: TRBJ1-4
v_call: TRBV2
d_call: NA
cdr3_nt: TGTGCCAGCAGTGGATTGGGGGGGCGGTATGAAAAACTGTTTTTT
cdr3_aa: CASSGLGGRYEKLFF

clone_size: NA
j_call: TRBJ1-4
v_call: TRBV28
d_call: NA
cdr3_nt: TGTGCCAGCCGGGCCTCCGTTGAAAAACTGTTTTTT
cdr3_aa: CASRASVEKLFF

clone_size: NA
j_call: TRBJ2-1
v_call: TRBV5-1
d_call: NA
cdr3_nt: TGCGCCAGCACCCGGTCCAGGGGAGGTGAGCAGTTCTTC
cdr3_aa: CASTRSRGGEQFF

clone_size: NA
j_call: TRBJ1-5
v_call: TRBV21-1
d_call: NA
cdr3_nt: TGTGCCAGCAGCAAAGGGGGGCGCCAGGGTAGCAATCAGCCCCAGCATTTT
cdr3_aa: CASSKGGRQGSNQPQHF

clone_size: few
j_call: TRBJ2-1
v_call: TRBV7-9
d_call: TRBD2
cdr3_nt: TGTGCCAGCAGCTTAGGAGCGGGAGGGCCAAGTGAGCAGTTCTTC
cdr3_aa: CASSLGAGGPSEQFF

clone_size: NA
j_call: TRBJ2-1
v_call: TRBV6-5
d_call: TRBD1
cdr3_nt: TGTGCCACCAGGACAGGATCCTACCATGAGCAGTTCTTC
cdr3_aa: CATRTGSYHEQFF

clone_size: NA
j_call: TRBJ2-1
v_call: TRBV5-1
d_call: NA
cdr3_nt: TGCGCCAGCAGCTTGGCGGTCTCGGGACTCATACGGGATGAGCAGTTCTTC
cdr3_aa: CASSLAVSGLIRDEQFF

clone_size: NA
j_call: TRBJ2-3
v_call: TRBV10-3
d_call: TRBD2
cdr3_nt: TGTGCCATCAGTGAACCCCTAGGACTAGCGGGAGAAGATACGCAGTATTTT
cdr3_aa: CAISEPLGLAGEDTQYF

clone_size: NA
j_call: TRBJ2-5
v_call: TRBV28
d_call: NA
cdr3_nt: TGTGCCAGCACCTCCGGGGTCCAAGAGACCCAGTACTTC
cdr3_aa: CASTSGVQETQYF

clone_size: NA
j_call: TRBJ1-1
v_call: TRBV21-1
d_call: NA
cdr3_nt: TGTGCCAGCAGCGGAGGGTGGCCCTTCCCGGGAGGCACTGAAGCTTTCTTT
cdr3_aa: CASSGGWPFPGGTEAFF

clone_size: NA
j_call: TRBJ2-7
v_call: TRBV5-1
d_call: NA
cdr3_nt: TGCGCCAGCAGCGCCCACACAGAATCCTACGAGCAGTACTTC
cdr3_aa: CASSAHTESYEQYF

clone_size: NA
j_call: TRBJ1-1
v_call: TRBV28
d_call: NA
cdr3_nt: TGTGCCAGCAGGGGAGGGGGGACCCTTGGTACTGAAGCTTTCTTT
cdr3_aa: CASRGGGTLGTEAFF

clone_size: once
j_call: TRBJ2-3
v_call: TRBV9
d_call: TRBD1
cdr3_nt: TGTGCCAGCAGCCCCAGGGGGTCCGGGACAGGGCCAGATACGCAGTATTTT
cdr3_aa: CASSPRGSGTGPDTQYF

clone_size: NA
j_call: TRBJ1-3
v_call: TRBV12-3/TRBV12-4
d_call: NA
cdr3_nt: TGTGCCAGCAGTTTAGTAGGTGGAAACACCATATATTTT
cdr3_aa: CASSLVGGNTIYF

clone_size: NA
j_call: TRBJ1-2
v_call: TRBV28
d_call: TRBD1
cdr3_nt: TGTGCCAGCAGGATATCAGGGGGCGCTAGCTATGGCTACACCTTC
cdr3_aa: CASRISGGASYGYTF

clone_size: NA
j_call: TRBJ1-1
v_call: TRBV7-8
d_call: NA
cdr3_nt: TGTGCCAGCAGCTTAGTTGAGTTGAACACTGAAGCTTTCTTT
cdr3_aa: CASSLVELNTEAFF

clone_size: few
j_call: TRBJ1-2
v_call: TRBV4-3
d_call: NA
cdr3_nt: TGCGCCAGCAGCCAAGATCCTACAGGGCCGCCTAACTATGGCTACACCTTC
cdr3_aa: CASSQDPTGPPNYGYTF

clone_size: few
j_call: TRBJ2-7
v_call: TRBV29-1
d_call: NA
cdr3_nt: TGCAGCACCCTGAGGGACAACTCCTACGAGCAGTACTTC
cdr3_aa: CSTLRDNSYEQYF

clone_size: NA
j_call: TRBJ1-6
v_call: TRBV7-3
d_call: TRBD1
cdr3_nt: TGTGCCAGCAGCTTAACGCCGCAGGGGGCGCCTCCTTATTCACCCCTCCACTTT
cdr3_aa: CASSLTPQGAPPYSPLHF

clone_size: NA
j_call: TRBJ2-2
v_call: TRBV28
d_call: NA
cdr3_nt: TGTGCCAGCAGTTTATGGGACGGAAACACCGGGGAGCTGTTTTTT
cdr3_aa: CASSLWDGNTGELFF

clone_size: few
j_call: TRBJ2-2
v_call: TRBV27
d_call: NA
cdr3_nt: TGTGCCAGCAGCCAAAGATGGTATCCCCCGCGCGGGGAGCTGTTTTTT
cdr3_aa: CASSQRWYPPRGELFF

clone_size: NA
j_call: TRBJ2-1
v_call: TRBV7-6
d_call: NA
cdr3_nt: TGTGCCAGCACCCAGGGGGGAGTCGGAAACAATGAGCAGTTCTTC
cdr3_aa: CASTQGGVGNNEQFF

clone_size: NA
j_call: TRBJ1-2
v_call: TRBV7-2
d_call: TRBD1
cdr3_nt: TGTGCCAGCAGCTTATATAGGACAGGGCTCTATGGCTACACCTTC
cdr3_aa: CASSLYRTGLYGYTF